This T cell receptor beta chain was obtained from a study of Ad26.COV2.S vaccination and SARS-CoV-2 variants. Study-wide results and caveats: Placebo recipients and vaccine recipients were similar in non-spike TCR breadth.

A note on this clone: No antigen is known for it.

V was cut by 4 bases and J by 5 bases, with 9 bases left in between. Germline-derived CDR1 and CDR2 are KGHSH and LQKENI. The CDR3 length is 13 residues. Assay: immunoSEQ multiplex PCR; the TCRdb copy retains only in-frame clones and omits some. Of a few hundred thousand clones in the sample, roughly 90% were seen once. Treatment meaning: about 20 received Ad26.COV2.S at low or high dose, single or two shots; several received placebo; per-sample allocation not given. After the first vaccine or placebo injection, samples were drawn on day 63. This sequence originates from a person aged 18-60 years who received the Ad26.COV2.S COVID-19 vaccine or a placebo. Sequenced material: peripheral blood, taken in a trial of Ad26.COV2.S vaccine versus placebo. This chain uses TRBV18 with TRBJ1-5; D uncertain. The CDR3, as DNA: TGTGCCAGCTCACAGGGTACGGATCAGCCCCAGCATTTT. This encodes CASSQGTDQPQHF.